This T cell receptor beta chain is drawn from a study of identical twins. Regarding the study as a whole: There was more out-of-frame TCR alpha sharing in monozygotic twins than models estimated.

Every one of the donors was a healthy Caucasian. The CDR3 has 14 residues. Trimming shortened V by 6 bases and J by 4 bases, and 15 bases separated the two germline ends. Through template switching, a universal primer site was introduced, and the cDNA contained unique molecular identifiers. TCRdb itself ran the 5' RACE reads through MiXCR, one entry per CDR3 protein. The sample comprises 400,000 to 500,000 distinct CDR3 sequences, 13% to 15% of which are singletons, and more than 0.8% rests with the top ten. This clonotype appeared many times. The antigen is not known. This sample also appeared in a second study, on yellow fever vaccine responses in identical twins.

The chain joins TRBV12-3 or TRBV12-4 to TRBJ1-1; D may be TRBD1 (5 bases). Sequenced input: CD4+ T cells sorted from blood. This clonotype originated in a woman between 18 and 30 years old in good health. CDR3 protein: CASRGSGTGTEAFF. CDR3 nucleotide sequence: TGTGCCAGCAGGGGATCCGGGACGGGCACTGAAGCTTTCTTT.